One sample yielded the 29 T cell receptor beta chains listed below, sequenced in a study of T-cell reconstitution after alpha-beta-depleted transplantation in children. A library of TCRbeta sequences, prepared with unique molecular identifiers, was generated. TCRdb passed the PCR reads through MiXCR, listing each CDR3 protein once. The table has around 52,000 distinct CDR3 sequences, approximately 6.1% seen once. The specimen comprised PBMCs, mostly from graft donor cells, sampled 60 days after TCRalphabeta/CD19-depleted stem cell transplant. These receptors were taken from a female patient aged 2 to 10 who had a stem cell transplant for aplastic anemia, so the T cells may come from the graft donor.

This clonotype has ten or more counts. The chain links TRBV11-2 to TRBJ1-1; D remains ambiguous. Germline CDR1 and CDR2: SGHAT and FQNNGV. Between the trimmed V and J ends, which lost 0 bases and 1 base, there was a span of 6 bases. The CDR3 is 14 residues long. The DNA of the CDR3 is TGTGCCAGCAGCTTAGAATCGAGGAACACTGAAGCTTTCTTT. Protein sequence: CASSLESRNTEAFF.

This clonotype was found many times. This rearrangement joins TRBV9 to TRBJ1-2, with 8 bases fitting TRBD1. This CDR3 contains 13 residues. Germline assignment: CDR1 SGDLS and CDR2 YYNGEE. The V and J ends lost 6 bases and 8 bases, in that order; junction bases with no gene match: 9. In nucleotides, the CDR3 is TGTGCCAGCAACGCCAGGGGGCGCGGAGGCTACACCTTC. Amino acid sequence: CASNARGRGGYTF.

The table lists this clonotype with many counts. The gene calls are TRBV5-1 and TRBJ2-1; TRBD2 aligns across 7 bases. This CDR3 region has 14 residues. Germline assignment: CDR1 SGHRS and CDR2 YFSETQ. V shed 3 bases, J shed 2 bases, and the junction held 2 bases outside the gene matches. CDR3 DNA sequence: TGCGCCAGCAGCTCCGGGACTACCTACAATGAGCAGTTCTTC. Translated, it gives CASSSGTTYNEQFF.

This clonotype was counted ten times or more. The chain employs TRBV9 and TRBJ2-7; the match to TRBD2 covers 7 bases. The CDR3 totals 15 residues. V gave up 3 bases and J gave up 5 bases; unmatched junction bases: 11. Looked up from germline, CDR1 is SGDLS and CDR2 is YYNGEE. In nucleotides, the CDR3 is TGTGCCAGCAGCGGGGGGGGAGTTGGGAAGGACGAGCAGTACTTC. This gives the protein CASSGGGVGKDEQYF. Full variable domain (missing parts from reference TRBV9 and TRBJ2-7): DSGVTQTPKHLITATGQRVTLRCSPRSGDLSVYWYQQSLDQGLQFLIQYYNGEERAKGNILERFSAQQFPDLHSELNLSSLELGDSALYFCASSGGGVGKDEQYFGPGTRLTVT.

This clonotype was seen many times. The rearrangement links TRBV7-2 to TRBJ2-1, with 9 bases that match TRBD2. V gave up 0 bases and J gave up 10 bases; unmatched junction bases: 10. Looked up from germline, CDR1 is SGHTA and CDR2 is FQGNSA. The CDR3 is made up of 16 amino acids. CDR3: CASSLAGTSRQREQFF. The CDR3 DNA follows: TGTGCCAGCAGCTTAGCCGGGACTAGCCGACAGCGCGAGCAGTTCTTC.

This clonotype was observed many times. V gene TRBV12-3 or TRBV12-4 combines with J gene TRBJ2-7, with D perhaps given as TRBD1 or TRBD2 (7 bases each). The CDR3 has 15 residues. Trimming pared 5 bases from V and 2 bases from J, leaving 16 bases between. The CDR3 sequence: CASSGRGGSAYEQYF. The CDR3 coding sequence is TGTGCCAGCAGTGGCAGGGGGGGTAGCGCCTACGAGCAGTACTTC.

The DNA for the CDR3 is TGCGCCAGCAGGAAAGGTCCTAGCACAGATACGCAGTATTTT. The encoded protein is CASRKGPSTDTQYF. The chain employs TRBV5-1 and TRBJ2-3; unclear D gene. Trimming cost V 5 bases and J 0 bases, with 10 bases left between them. This CDR3 spans 14 amino acids. In germline, CDR1 is SGHRS, CDR2 YFSETQ.

V is TRBV6-1 and J is TRBJ2-7; TRBD1 might be the D (5 bases). The CDR3 length is 12 residues. The V end was cut by 3 bases, the J end by 3 bases, with 6 bases between. Germline CDR1 MNHNS, CDR2 SASEGT. This CDR3 reads CASSDRDYEQYF. The CDR3 region has the DNA TGTGCCAGCAGTGACAGGGACTACGAGCAGTACTTC.

This clonotype has more than one count but fewer than ten. The chain is built from TRBV21-1 and TRBJ1-1. TRBV21-1 is shown as a pseudogene. This CDR3 has 17 residues. The CDR3 DNA is TGTGCCAGCAGCCCTACAGGAGCGGGGGTCATGAACACTGAAGCTTTCTTT. Translated: CASSPTGAGVMNTEAFF.

This clonotype showed up many times. The J gene is TRBJ1-5, the V gene TRBV28; the D gene is possibly TRBD1 (5 bases). Trimming shortened V by 3 bases and J by 6 bases, and 6 bases separated the two germline ends. Per the germline V gene, CDR1 is MDHEN and CDR2 is SYDVKM. The CDR3 loop spans 12 amino acids. The CDR3 coding sequence is TGTGCCAGCAGTTTGGGGCGTCAGCCCCAGCATTTT. This sequence encodes CASSLGRQPQHF. The full variable domain, with the rest looked up from reference TRBV28 and TRBJ1-5, is DVKVTQSSRYLVKRTGEKVFLECVQDMDHENMFWYRQDPGLGLRLIYFSYDVKMKEKGDIPEGYSVSREKKERFSLILESASTNQTSMYLCASSLGRQPQHFGDGTRLSIL.

This clonotype has a count of ten or more. The chain joins TRBV11-2 to TRBJ2-1; possibly TRBD2 for D (5 bases). CDR3 length: 16 residues. Trimming left V 4 bases short and J 3 bases short, with 16 bases between. From germline, CDR1 is SGHAT and CDR2 FQNNGV. CDR3 sequence reads: CASSSRDGVDYNEQFF. The CDR3 DNA reads as TGTGCCAGCAGCTCGAGGGATGGGGTTGACTACAATGAGCAGTTCTTC. The whole variable domain, remainder taken from reference TRBV11-2 and TRBJ2-1, is EAGVAQSPRYKIIEKRQSVAFWCNPISGHATLYWYQQILGQGPKLLIQFQNNGVVDDSQLPKDRFSAERLKGVDSTLKIQPAKLEDSAVYLCASSSRDGVDYNEQFFGPGTRLTVL.

In its sample, this clonotype was seen a few times. The CDR3 nucleotides are TGTGCCAGCAGCCCTAGCGGGGGGATCTATTACAATGAGCAGTTCTTC. Protein product: CASSPSGGIYYNEQFF. The rearrangement uses TRBV7-2 and TRBJ2-1; 11 bases are a match to TRBD2. The CDR3 is 16 residues long. Germline V lookup: CDR1 SGHTA, CDR2 FQGNSA. V shed 5 bases, J shed 4 bases, and the junction held 7 bases outside the gene matches.

There are many counts of this clonotype. This chain uses TRBV12-3 or TRBV12-4 with TRBJ2-4; weak D call: TRBD2 (6 bases). With 1 base removed from V and 8 bases from J, the gap between germline ends came to 18 bases. The CDR3 is 16 residues long. DNA for the CDR3: TGTGCCAGCAGTTTAGTTGGGAGGTACTATGAAGACATTCAGTACTTC. This sequence encodes CASSLVGRYYEDIQYF.

Many counts were recorded for this clonotype. The chain uses TRBV6-6 and TRBJ2-3, with D unresolved. Trimming removed 5 bases at V and 4 bases at J, with 13 bases between. CDR3 size: 14 residues. The germline CDR1 and CDR2 sequences are MNHNY and SVGAGI (reference sequence). CDR3 coding DNA: TGTGCCAGCAGTCTCCAAAATAGACCAGATACGCAGTATTTT. Translated: CASSLQNRPDTQYF.

There are many counts of this clonotype. The chain is built from TRBV7-9 and TRBJ1-1, with D unclear. Between the trimmed V and J ends, which lost 4 bases and 5 bases, there was a span of 11 bases. The germline gives CDR1 SEHNR, CDR2 FQNEAQ (reference sequence). The CDR3 contains 13 residues. Here the CDR3 DNA reads TGTGCCAGCAGCTCAGAACACCGAACTGAAGCTTTCTTT. Translation: CASSSEHRTEAFF.

This clonotype occurred many times. The chain has TRBV7-3 and TRBJ2-6; possibly TRBD1 for D (5 bases). The CDR3 runs 14 residues. The V gene's germline CDR1 is SGHTA and CDR2 FQGTGA. V lost 4 bases and J lost 4, with 8 bases in between. The CDR3 DNA reads TGTGCCAGCAGCTCACGGACAGGGGCCAACGTCCTGACTTTC. Amino acids: CASSSRTGANVLTF.

This clonotype was observed many times. V and J are TRBV2 and TRBJ2-3; 8 nucleotides agree with TRBD1. The CDR3 totals 15 residues. Trimming at V came to 6 bases and at J to 1 base, leaving 6 bases not matched to a gene. Germline CDR1 is SNHLY and CDR2 is FYNNEI. CDR3 region: CASSALGQGTDTQYF. Written as DNA, the CDR3 is TGTGCCAGCAGCGCTTTGGGACAGGGCACAGATACGCAGTATTTT.

This clonotype has at least ten counts. This sequence joins TRBV5-1 and TRBJ2-2, with D possibly being TRBD1 or TRBD2 (6 bases each). The germline V and J ends were trimmed by 0 bases and 7 bases, with 10 bases remaining between them. Germline CDR1 reads SGHRS; CDR2 reads YFSETQ. This CDR3 comprises 14 residues. DNA of the CDR3: TGCGCCAGCAGCTTGGACGGGGGCGGCGGGGAGCTGTTTTTT. It translates to CASSLDGGGGELFF.

The V and J genes are TRBV6-2 or TRBV6-3 and TRBJ1-2; D is uncertain. Germline V gene lookup returns CDR1 MNHEY and CDR2 SVGEGT. The CDR3 extends over 11 amino acids. Trimming took 2 bases from V and 7 from J, leaving 5 bases between them. This chain's CDR3 is CASSYEGGYTF. CDR3 coding DNA: TGTGCCAGCAGTTACGAAGGTGGCTACACCTTC.

The chain couples TRBV5-1 to TRBJ2-3; 11 nucleotides line up with TRBD2. V dropped 4 bases and J dropped 1; count of bases not matched to a gene: 5. Germline CDR1 SGHRS, CDR2 YFSETQ. The CDR3 sequence is 16 residues long. For the CDR3, the DNA is TGCGCCAGCAGCAAATCGGGACTAGCGGGCACAGATACGCAGTATTTT. Its translation: CASSKSGLAGTDTQYF.

Points on this clonotype: Mismatch with germline at one junction end may stem from a read error. V gene TRBV6-6 combines with J gene TRBJ2-7; D gene ambiguous. Germline V gene lookup returns CDR1 MNHNY and CDR2 SVGAGI (reference sequence). The CDR3 covers 13 residues. The CDR3 spells CSSSPGSTYEQYF. The CDR3 nucleotides read TGTTCCAGCAGTCCAGGTTCCACCTACGAGCAGTACTTC.

In this sample, this clonotype turned up many times. The chain recombines TRBV20-1 with TRBJ2-2, with 9 bases identical to TRBD2. Trimming cost V 6 bases and J 1 base; bases outside gene matches: 12. Germline V gives CDR1 DFQATT, CDR2 SNEGSKA (reference sequence). CDR3 size: 17 residues. This chain's CDR3 is CSARGSGRSVNTGELFF. The CDR3 DNA reads as TGCAGTGCCCGTGGTAGCGGGAGATCGGTGAACACCGGGGAGCTGTTTTTT.

This clonotype was observed a few times. The CDR3 DNA sequence: TGTGCCAGCTCACCCTTAGCGGGAGCGATGGAGACCCAGTACTTC. Encoded protein: CASSPLAGAMETQYF. This chain joins TRBV18 and TRBJ2-5, with 9 bases aligning to TRBD2. Germline CDR1 KGHSH, CDR2 LQKENI. The CDR3 length is 15 residues. The junction had 7 bases not matched to a gene; V was cut back by 3 bases and J by 5 bases.

This clonotype has a handful of counts. This sequence joins TRBV4-2 and TRBJ1-1; no reliable D call. The V gene lost 2 bases and the J gene lost 3 bases, with 31 bases spanning the gap. Germline CDR1 is LGHNA and CDR2 is YNFKEQ. This CDR3 is built from 21 residues. The chain's CDR3 is CASSQPPLTTLARKLDTEAFF. In nucleotides, the CDR3 is TGTGCCAGCAGCCAACCCCCCTTGACCACTCTGGCCAGGAAATTGGACACTGAAGCTTTCTTT.

This clonotype was detected ten times or more. The rearrangement joins TRBV19 to TRBJ2-1; weak D call: TRBD2 (6 bases). The CDR3 has 18 amino acids. Trimming cost V 3 bases and J 1 base, with 19 bases left between them. Germline-derived CDR1 and CDR2 are LNHDA and SQIVND (reference sequence). This CDR3 reads CASSIALWGLTSYNEQFF. In DNA form, the CDR3 reads TGTGCCAGTAGTATTGCATTGTGGGGACTGACGTCCTACAATGAGCAGTTCTTC.

In this sample, this clonotype turned up a few times. CDR3 loop: CASSLGALAGGVYNEQFF. CDR3 DNA sequence: TGCGCCAGCAGCTTGGGGGCACTGGCGGGGGGCGTGTACAATGAGCAGTTCTTC. This sequence joins TRBV5-1 and TRBJ2-1, with 8 bases matching TRBD2. This CDR3 comprises 18 residues. CDR1 is SGHRS and CDR2 is YFSETQ in the germline V gene. The trim removed 0 bases at V and 4 bases at J, leaving 12 bases unmatched.

This clonotype was recorded many times. The chain couples TRBV10-3 to TRBJ2-7; no firm D call. The CDR3 covers 15 residues. Germline V gives CDR1 ENHRY, CDR2 SYGVKD. The V end lost 3 bases, the J end lost 1 base, and 13 bases lay between the germline ends. CDR3 sequence (DNA): TGTGCCATCAGTGATAGGTGGAACACTTCCTACGAGCAGTACTTC. It encodes CAISDRWNTSYEQYF.

This chain links TRBV2 with TRBJ2-7, with 7 nucleotides matching TRBD1. V shed 9 bases, J shed 7 bases, and the junction held 9 bases outside the gene matches. This CDR3 has 12 amino acids. Per the germline V gene, CDR1 is SNHLY and CDR2 is FYNNEI. DNA of the CDR3: TGTGCCAGTTCGCAGGGGGTGAGGGAGCAGTACTTC. Amino acids: CASSQGVREQYF.

This clonotype was seen ten or more times. This sequence joins TRBV29-1 and TRBJ1-2, with a possible D match to TRBD1 (6 bases). V lost 3 bases and J 4 bases, leaving 12 bases between the germline ends. The CDR3 totals 13 residues. CDR1 and CDR2 (germline): SQVTM, ANQGSEA. The CDR3 reads CSVDQGLGYGYTF. DNA for the CDR3: TGCAGCGTTGATCAGGGGCTCGGCTATGGCTACACCTTC.